This note documents a single TCR beta chain sequence. Its antigen is still unknown. CDR1 and CDR2 from the germline V gene are KGHSH and LQKENI. The CDR3 spans 15 residues. V lost 2 bases, J lost 0 bases, and 5 bases lay in between. Clones were read by immunoSEQ multiplex PCR, and TCRdb kept only the in-frame ones, dropping some. This sample has tens of thousands of clones, with around 90% found just once. Autoimmune disease history or systemic immunosuppression disqualified patients. This record comes from a study of OX40 agonist ivuxolimab in advanced cancers. Turning to the study itself: An agonistic anti-OX40 (CD134) antibody, ivuxolimab, was used to treat the patients. Subjects had a mean age of about 65 years, with a range of about 23 to 85; more than 70% were male.

General study points: The antigens recognized by the expanded peripheral T cells, that is their antigen specificity, were not determined.

The sample in question was CD4+ or CD8+ T cells sorted from blood, obtained in a trial of the OX40 agonist ivuxolimab. The receptor comes from an adult with an advanced solid tumor such as melanoma, head and neck, liver or kidney cancer. The chain combines TRBV18 with TRBJ2-6; D not resolved. CDR3 loop: CASSPSSSGANVLTF. Here the CDR3 DNA reads TGTGCCAGCTCACCATCCAGCTCTGGGGCCAACGTCCTGACTTTC. The full variable domain, its missing parts supplied by reference TRBV18 and TRBJ2-6, is NAGVMQNPRHLVRRRGQEARLRCSPMKGHSHVYWYRQLPEEGLKFMVYLQKENIIDESGMPKERFSAEFPKEGPSILRIQQVVRGDSAAYFCASSPSSSGANVLTFGAGSRLTVL.